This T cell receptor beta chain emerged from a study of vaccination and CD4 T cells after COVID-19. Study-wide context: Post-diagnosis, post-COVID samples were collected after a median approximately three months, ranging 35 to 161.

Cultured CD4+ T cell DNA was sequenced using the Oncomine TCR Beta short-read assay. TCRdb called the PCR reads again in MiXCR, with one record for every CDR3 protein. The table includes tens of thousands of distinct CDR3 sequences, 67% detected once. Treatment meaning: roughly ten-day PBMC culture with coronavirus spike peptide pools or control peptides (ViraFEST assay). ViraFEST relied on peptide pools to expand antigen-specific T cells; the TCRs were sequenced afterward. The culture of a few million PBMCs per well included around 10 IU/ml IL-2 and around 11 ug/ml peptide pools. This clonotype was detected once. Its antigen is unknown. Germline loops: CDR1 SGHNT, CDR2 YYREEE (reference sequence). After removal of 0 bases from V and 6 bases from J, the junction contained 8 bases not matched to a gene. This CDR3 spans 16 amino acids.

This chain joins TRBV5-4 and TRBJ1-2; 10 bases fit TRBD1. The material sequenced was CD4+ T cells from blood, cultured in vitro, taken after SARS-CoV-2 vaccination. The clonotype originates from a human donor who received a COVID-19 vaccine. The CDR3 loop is CASSLVGDRGRNGYTF. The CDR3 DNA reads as TGTGCCAGCAGCTTGGTTGGGGACAGGGGTAGGAATGGCTACACCTTC. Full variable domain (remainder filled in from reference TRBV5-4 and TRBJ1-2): ETGVTQSPTHLIKTRGQQVTLRCSSQSGHNTVSWYQQALGQGPQFIFQYYREEENGRGNFPPRFSGLQFPNYSSELNVNALELDDSALYLCASSLVGDRGRNGYTFGSGTRLTVV.